The 4 T cell receptor beta chains below come from one sample, sequenced in a study of blood T cell repertoires in COVID-19. The data were produced by immunoSEQ multiplex PCR, yet TCRdb's version contains in-frame clones alone and is incomplete. The sample has around 180,000 clones; approximately 86% are singletons. The sequenced material came from peripheral blood. The receptors derive from a man between 65 and 80 years old with active or convalescent COVID-19.

The chain carries TRBV18 and TRBJ2-1; 8 bases align to TRBD2. CDR1 is KGHSH and CDR2 is LQKENI in the germline V gene. The ends lost 3 bases at V and 1 base at J; junction bases unmatched: 2. The CDR3 is 15 amino acids. Here the CDR3 reads CASSPIAGSYNEQFF. As DNA, the CDR3 is TGTGCCAGCTCACCTATAGCGGGATCCTACAATGAGCAGTTCTTC.

CDR3 in amino acids: CASSVRGSGQRDNEQFF. The CDR3 coding sequence is TGTGCCAGCAGCGTACGAGGATCGGGACAGCGAGACAATGAGCAGTTCTTC. The chain combines TRBV9 with TRBJ2-1, with 7 bases aligning to TRBD1. The V gene end was trimmed by 1 base and the J gene end by 5 bases; junction bases not matched to a gene: 12. Germline CDR1 is SGDLS and CDR2 is YYNGEE. This CDR3 region has 17 residues.

A single count supports this clone. The gene calls are TRBV7-9 and TRBJ2-7; 8 bases line up with TRBD1. This CDR3 has 17 amino acids. J gave up 2 bases and V 5 bases, and 14 bases lay outside the gene matches. CDR1 is SEHNR, CDR2 FQNEAQ, per germline (reference sequence). This CDR3 is CASSRSLDRARAYEQYF. The CDR3 bases are TGTGCCAGCAGCCGTTCCTTGGACAGGGCAAGGGCCTACGAGCAGTACTTC.

This chain uses TRBV4-3 with TRBJ1-5; the D gene is possibly TRBD1 (5 bases). There are 15 residues in the CDR3. Per the germline V gene, CDR1 is LGHNA and CDR2 is YSLEER. The germline V and J ends were trimmed by 0 bases and 2 bases, with 8 bases remaining between them. The CDR3 DNA reads TGCGCCAGCAGCCAAGACTGGGGGGGCAATCAGCCCCAGCATTTT. Protein: CASSQDWGGNQPQHF.